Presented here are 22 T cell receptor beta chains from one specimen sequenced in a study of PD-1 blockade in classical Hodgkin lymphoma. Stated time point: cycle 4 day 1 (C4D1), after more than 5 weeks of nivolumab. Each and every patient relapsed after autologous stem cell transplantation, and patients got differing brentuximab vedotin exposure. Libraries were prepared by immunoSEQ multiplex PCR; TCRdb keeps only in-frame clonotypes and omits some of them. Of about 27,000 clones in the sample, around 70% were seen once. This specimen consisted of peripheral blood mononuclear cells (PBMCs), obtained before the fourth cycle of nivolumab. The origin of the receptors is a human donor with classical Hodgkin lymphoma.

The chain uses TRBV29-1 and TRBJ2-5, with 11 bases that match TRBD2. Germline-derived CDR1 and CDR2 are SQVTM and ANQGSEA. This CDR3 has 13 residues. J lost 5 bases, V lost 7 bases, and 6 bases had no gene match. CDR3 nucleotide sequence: TGCAGCGCCACTAGCGGGGGACGGGAGACCCAGTACTTC. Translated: CSATSGGRETQYF.

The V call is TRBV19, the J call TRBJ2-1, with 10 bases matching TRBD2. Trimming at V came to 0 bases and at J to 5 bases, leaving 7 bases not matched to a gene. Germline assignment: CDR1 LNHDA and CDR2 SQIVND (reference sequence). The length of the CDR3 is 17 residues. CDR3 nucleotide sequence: TGTGCCAGTAGTATAGAAGGGTCCAGCGGGAGGGACAATGAGCAGTTCTTC. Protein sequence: CASSIEGSSGRDNEQFF.

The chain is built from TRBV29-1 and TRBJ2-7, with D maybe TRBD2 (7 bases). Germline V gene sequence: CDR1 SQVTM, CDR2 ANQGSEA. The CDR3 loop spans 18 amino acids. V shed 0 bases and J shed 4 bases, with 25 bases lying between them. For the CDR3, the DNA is TGCAGCGTTGAAGATTATGGGAGCGGTGAGGGGGGGGTATACGAGCAGTACTTC. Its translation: CSVEDYGSGEGGVYEQYF.

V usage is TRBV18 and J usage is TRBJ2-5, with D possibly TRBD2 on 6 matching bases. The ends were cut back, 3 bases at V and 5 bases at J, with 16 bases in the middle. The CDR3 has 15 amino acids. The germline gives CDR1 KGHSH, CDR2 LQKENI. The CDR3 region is CASSPEAGPRETQYF. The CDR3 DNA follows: TGTGCCAGCTCACCGGAAGCGGGTCCCAGGGAGACCCAGTACTTC. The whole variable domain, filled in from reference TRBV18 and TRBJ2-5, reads NAGVMQNPRHLVRRRGQEARLRCSPMKGHSHVYWYRQLPEEGLKFMVYLQKENIIDESGMPKERFSAEFPKEGPSILRIQQVVRGDSAAYFCASSPEAGPRETQYFGPGTRLLVL.

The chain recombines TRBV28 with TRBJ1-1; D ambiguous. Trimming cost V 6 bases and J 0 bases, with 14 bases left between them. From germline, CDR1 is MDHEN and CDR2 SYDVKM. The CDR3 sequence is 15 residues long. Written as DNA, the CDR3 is TGTGCCAGCAGCACACACAATACAGTGAACACTGAAGCTTTCTTT. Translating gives CASSTHNTVNTEAFF.

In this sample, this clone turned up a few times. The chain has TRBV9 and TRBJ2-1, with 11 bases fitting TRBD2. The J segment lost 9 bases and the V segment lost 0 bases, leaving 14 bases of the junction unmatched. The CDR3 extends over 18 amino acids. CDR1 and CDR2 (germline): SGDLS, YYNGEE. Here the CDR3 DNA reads TGTGCCAGCAGCGTAGGGTTTGCGTCGACTAGCGGGACTGGTGAGCAGTTCTTC. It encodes CASSVGFASTSGTGEQFF. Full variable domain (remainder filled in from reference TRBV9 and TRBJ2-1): DSGVTQTPKHLITATGQRVTLRCSPRSGDLSVYWYQQSLDQGLQFLIQYYNGEERAKGNILERFSAQQFPDLHSELNLSSLELGDSALYFCASSVGFASTSGTGEQFFGPGTRLTVL.

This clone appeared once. The CDR3 DNA is TGTGCCTGGAGTAAACAGACAGGGGGCGAGCAGTACTTC. Translation: CAWSKQTGGEQYF. The genes are TRBV30 and TRBJ2-7, with 9 bases identical to TRBD1. Trimming took 2 bases from V and 6 from J; bases not matched to a gene: 5. The germline CDR1 and CDR2 sequences are GTSNPN and SVGIG (reference sequence). The CDR3 is 13 residues long.

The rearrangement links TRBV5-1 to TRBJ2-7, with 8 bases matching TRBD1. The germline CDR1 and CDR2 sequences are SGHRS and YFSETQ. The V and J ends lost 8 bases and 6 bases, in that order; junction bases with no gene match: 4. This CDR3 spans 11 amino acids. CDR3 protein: CARRTGTEQYF. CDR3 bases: TGCGCCAGACGGACAGGGACCGAGCAGTACTTC.

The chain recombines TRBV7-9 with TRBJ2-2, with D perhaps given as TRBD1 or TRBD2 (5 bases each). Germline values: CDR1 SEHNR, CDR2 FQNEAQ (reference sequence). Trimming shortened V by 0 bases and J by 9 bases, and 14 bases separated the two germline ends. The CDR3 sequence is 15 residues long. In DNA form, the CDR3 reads TGTGCCAGCAGCTTAGCGCTGGGACGCGCCAGGGAGCTGTTTTTT. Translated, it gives CASSLALGRARELFF.

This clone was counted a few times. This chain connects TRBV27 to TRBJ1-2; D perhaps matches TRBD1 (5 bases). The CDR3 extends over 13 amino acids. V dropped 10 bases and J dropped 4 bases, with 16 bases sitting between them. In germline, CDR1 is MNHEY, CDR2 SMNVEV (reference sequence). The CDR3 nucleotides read TGTGCCACTGGGAGGGGCAACCTCTATGGCTACACCTTC. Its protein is CATGRGNLYGYTF.

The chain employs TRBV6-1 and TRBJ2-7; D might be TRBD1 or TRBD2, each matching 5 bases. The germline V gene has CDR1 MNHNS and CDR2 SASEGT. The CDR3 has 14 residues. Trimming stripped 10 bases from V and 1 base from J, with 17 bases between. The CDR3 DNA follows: TGTGCCACGCGACCGGGACCTCAGTCCTACGAGCAGTACTTC. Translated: CATRPGPQSYEQYF.

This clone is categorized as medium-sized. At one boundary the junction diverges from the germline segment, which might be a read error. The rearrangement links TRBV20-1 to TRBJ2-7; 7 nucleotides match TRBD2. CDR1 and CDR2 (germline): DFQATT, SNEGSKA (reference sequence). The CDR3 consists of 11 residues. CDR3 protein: CAGERAYEQYF. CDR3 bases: TGTGCGGGGGAGCGGGCCTACGAGCAGTACTTC.

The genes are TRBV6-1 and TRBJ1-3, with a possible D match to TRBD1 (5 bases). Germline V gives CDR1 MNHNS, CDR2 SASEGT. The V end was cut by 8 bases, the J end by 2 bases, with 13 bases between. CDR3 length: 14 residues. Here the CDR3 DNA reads TGTGCCAGCCGAGGGCAGGGACCTGGAAACACCATATATTTT. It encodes CASRGQGPGNTIYF.

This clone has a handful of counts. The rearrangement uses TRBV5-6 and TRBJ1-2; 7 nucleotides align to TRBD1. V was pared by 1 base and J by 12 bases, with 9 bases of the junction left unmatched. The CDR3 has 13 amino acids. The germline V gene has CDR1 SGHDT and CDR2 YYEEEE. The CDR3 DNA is TGTGCCAGCAGCTTGATGGGACAGCCTTCAAACACCTTC. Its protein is CASSLMGQPSNTF.

The CDR3 DNA follows: TGCAGCGTTGAAGATCGTAGGTTTAACTATGGCTACACCTTC. Amino acid sequence: CSVEDRRFNYGYTF. The chain combines TRBV29-1 with TRBJ1-2; D unclear. Germline CDR1 is SQVTM and CDR2 is ANQGSEA. The V and J ends lost 0 bases and 1 base respectively, with 9 bases between them. CDR3 length equals 14 residues.

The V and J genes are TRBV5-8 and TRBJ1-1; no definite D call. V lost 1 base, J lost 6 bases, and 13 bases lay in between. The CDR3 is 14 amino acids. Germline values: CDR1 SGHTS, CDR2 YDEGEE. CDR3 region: CASSLRPRVAEAFF. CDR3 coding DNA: TGTGCCAGCAGCTTGCGGCCAAGGGTCGCTGAAGCTTTCTTT.

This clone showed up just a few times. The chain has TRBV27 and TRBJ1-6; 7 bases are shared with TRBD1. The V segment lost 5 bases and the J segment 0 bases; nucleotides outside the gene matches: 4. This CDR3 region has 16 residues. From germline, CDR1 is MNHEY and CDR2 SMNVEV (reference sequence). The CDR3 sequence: CASSTQGSSYNSPLHF. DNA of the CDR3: TGTGCCAGCAGTACACAGGGGAGCTCCTATAATTCACCCCTCCACTTT.

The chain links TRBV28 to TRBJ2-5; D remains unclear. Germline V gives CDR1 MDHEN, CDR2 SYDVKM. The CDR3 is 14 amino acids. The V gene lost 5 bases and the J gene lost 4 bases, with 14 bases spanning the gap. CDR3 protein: CASSRTQRGETQYF. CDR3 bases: TGTGCCAGCAGTCGGACCCAACGTGGAGAGACCCAGTACTTC.

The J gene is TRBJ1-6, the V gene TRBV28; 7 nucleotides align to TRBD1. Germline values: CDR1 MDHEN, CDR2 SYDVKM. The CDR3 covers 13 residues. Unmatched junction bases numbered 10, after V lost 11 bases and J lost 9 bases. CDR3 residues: CAVRQGWSSPLHF. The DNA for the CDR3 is TGTGCCGTGAGACAGGGTTGGAGTTCACCCCTCCACTTT.

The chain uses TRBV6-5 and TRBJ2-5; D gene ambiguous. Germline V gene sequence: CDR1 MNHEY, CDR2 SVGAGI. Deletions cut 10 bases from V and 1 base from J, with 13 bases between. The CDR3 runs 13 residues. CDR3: CAINGLVQETQYF. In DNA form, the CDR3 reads TGTGCCATCAACGGTCTTGTCCAAGAGACCCAGTACTTC.

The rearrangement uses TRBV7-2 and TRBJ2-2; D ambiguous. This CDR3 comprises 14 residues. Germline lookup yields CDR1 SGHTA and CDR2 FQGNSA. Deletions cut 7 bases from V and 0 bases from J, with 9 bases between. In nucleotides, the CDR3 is TGTGCCAGCAACCTCACACCGAACACCGGGGAGCTGTTTTTT. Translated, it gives CASNLTPNTGELFF.

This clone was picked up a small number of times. The CDR3 protein is CASSFSPRRGDYSNQPQHF. DNA for the CDR3: TGTGCCAGCAGTTTTTCCCCTCGTCGGGGAGATTATAGCAATCAGCCCCAGCATTTT. The chain carries TRBV27 and TRBJ1-5; D is uncertain. In germline, CDR1 is MNHEY, CDR2 SMNVEV (reference sequence). CDR3 length: 19 amino acids. Trimming shortened V by 3 bases and J by 0 bases, and 21 bases separated the two germline ends.